Below are 19 T cell receptor beta chains sequenced from a single sample in a study of Ad26.COV2.S vaccination and SARS-CoV-2 variants. Specified treatment: some 20 received Ad26.COV2.S at low or high dose, single or two shots; 5 received placebo; per-sample allocation not given. The samples were gathered on day 63 after the first injection of vaccine or placebo. TCRdb's copy holds only in-frame clones and misses some; the assay was immunoSEQ multiplex PCR. This sample carries under 500,000 clones, 92% of them seen once, and the ten largest clones take 1.5% to 2%. Sequencing was performed on peripheral blood, taken in a trial of Ad26.COV2.S vaccine versus placebo. These receptors originate from a person aged 18 to 65 who received the Ad26.COV2.S COVID-19 vaccine or a placebo.

The V call is TRBV30, the J call TRBJ1-2; D is undetermined. The germline V and J ends were trimmed by 0 bases and 5 bases, with 13 bases remaining between them. This CDR3 is 14 amino acids long. Germline V gene lookup returns CDR1 GTSNPN and CDR2 SVGIG (reference sequence). CDR3 DNA sequence: TGTGCCTGGAGTGTCAACAGATTCGGATATGGCTACACCTTC. Its protein is CAWSVNRFGYGYTF.

The V and J genes are TRBV23-1 and TRBJ1-2, with 7 nucleotides matching TRBD1. TRBV23-1 is marked as an open reading frame, function uncertain. The CDR3 length is 20 residues. Germline trimming cut 0 bases from V and 1 base from J; bases unmatched to any gene: 17. CDR3 loop: CASSQSFSGTASHLNYGYTF. In DNA, the CDR3 is TGCGCCAGCAGTCAATCTTTCTCCGGGACAGCGAGCCACCTTAACTATGGCTACACCTTC.

This clone was detected once. The chain employs TRBV14 and TRBJ2-5; 11 bases agree with TRBD1. The CDR3 extends over 16 amino acids. Trimming at V came to 4 bases and at J to 5 bases, leaving 9 bases not matched to a gene. CDR1 SGHDN and CDR2 FVKESK come from the germline V gene. The CDR3 DNA is TGTGCCAGCAGCCCCTGGACAGGGGGCGGGGTGGAGACCCAGTACTTC. This encodes CASSPWTGGGVETQYF.

Concerning this clone: Distinct nucleotide sequences in the sample also encode this CDR3. The CDR3: CASSLEAVVNSPLHF. The CDR3 bases are TGCGCCAGCAGCTTGGAAGCTGTAGTCAATTCACCCCTCCACTTT. The chain joins TRBV5-1 to TRBJ1-6; the D is unclear. The V end was cut by 0 bases, the J end by 7 bases, with 11 bases between. Germline V gives CDR1 SGHRS, CDR2 YFSETQ. This CDR3 spans 15 amino acids.

This clone was seen only a few times. The chain links TRBV7-9 to TRBJ2-7; D ambiguous. CDR1 and CDR2 (germline): SEHNR, FQNEAQ (reference sequence). The V gene lost 1 base and the J gene lost 2 bases, with 9 bases spanning the gap. There are 14 residues in the CDR3. The CDR3 here is CASSLEDNPYEQYF. CDR3 DNA sequence: TGTGCCAGCAGCTTAGAAGATAACCCCTACGAGCAGTACTTC.

V and J are TRBV24-1 and TRBJ2-3, with TRBD2 matching over 12 bases. CDR3 length equals 15 residues. The J segment lost 3 bases and the V segment lost 4 bases, leaving 1 base of the junction unmatched. Germline values: CDR1 KGHDR, CDR2 SFDVKD. In DNA, the CDR3 is TGTGCCACCAGTGAAACTAGCGGGGGGACAGATACGCAGTATTTT. Residues: CATSETSGGTDTQYF.

The J gene is TRBJ1-2, the V gene TRBV5-6; 9 nucleotides agree with TRBD1. Germline V gene lookup returns CDR1 SGHDT and CDR2 YYEEEE. The CDR3 covers 12 residues. Germline trimming cut 7 bases from V and 4 bases from J; bases unmatched to any gene: 2. The CDR3 region has the DNA TGTGCCAGCTGGACAGGGGCCTATGGCTACACCTTC. Translating it yields CASWTGAYGYTF.

The chain recombines TRBV12-3 or TRBV12-4 with TRBJ1-2; 9 bases map to TRBD1. CDR3 length: 13 residues. With V trimmed by 6 bases and J by 6 bases, 5 bases remained unmatched. The CDR3 nucleotides are TGTGCCAGCAGCACGACAGGGGGTGATGGCTACACCTTC. Translating it yields CASSTTGGDGYTF.

The chain employs TRBV2 and TRBJ2-5, with 8 nucleotides matching TRBD2. Looked up from germline, CDR1 is SNHLY and CDR2 is FYNNEI. The CDR3 covers 13 residues. J lost 2 bases, V lost 8 bases, and 4 bases had no gene match. CDR3 in amino acids: CASVRGEQETQYF. The CDR3 bases are TGTGCCAGCGTGCGGGGGGAACAAGAGACCCAGTACTTC.

The rearrangement links TRBV6-5 to TRBJ2-2, with D maybe TRBD2 (5 bases). The germline CDR1 and CDR2 sequences are MNHEY and SVGAGI. V was shortened by 8 bases and J by 5 bases, with 18 bases between the two germline ends. CDR3 size: 15 residues. CDR3 DNA: TGTGCCAGCTGTATCGGACTCGTCAGGACCGGGGAGCTGTTTTTT. Amino acids: CASCIGLVRTGELFF.

This chain joins TRBV10-3 and TRBJ1-4; tentative D call: TRBD1 (5 bases). The V and J ends lost 3 bases and 8 bases respectively, with 16 bases between them. The length of the CDR3 is 15 residues. Germline V CDR1 and CDR2: ENHRY, SYGVKD. CDR3 sequence: CAISDPGKVIEKLFF. The CDR3 nucleotides are TGTGCCATCAGTGACCCAGGGAAGGTAATAGAAAAACTGTTTTTT.

The gene calls are TRBV3-1 (or the pseudogene TRBV3-2) and TRBJ1-2; tentatively, D is TRBD1 (6 bases). V was shortened by 2 bases and J by 0 bases, with 28 bases between the two germline ends. In germline, CDR1 is LGHDT, CDR2 YNNKEL (reference sequence). The CDR3 has 21 residues. The CDR3 region has the DNA TGTGCCAGCAGCCAAAAAGCCGGTAAACAGGGCCACGGGCAACCTAACTATGGCTACACCTTC. Amino acid sequence: CASSQKAGKQGHGQPNYGYTF.

This clone was counted a few times. Here the CDR3 reads CASSTWDSNEKLFF. As DNA, the CDR3 is TGTGCCAGTAGTACCTGGGACTCTAATGAAAAACTGTTTTTT. The rearrangement links TRBV19 to TRBJ1-4, with D maybe TRBD1 (5 bases). The V gene's germline CDR1 is LNHDA and CDR2 SQIVND (reference sequence). The ends were cut back, 4 bases at V and 3 bases at J, with 9 bases in the middle. The CDR3 is 14 amino acids.

This sequence joins TRBV2 and TRBJ1-2; D may be TRBD1 (6 bases). The CDR3 covers 13 residues. V lost 5 bases and J lost 3, with 10 bases in between. The germline CDR1 and CDR2 sequences are SNHLY and FYNNEI. The CDR3 sequence: CASSYRQDYGYTF. DNA for the CDR3: TGTGCCAGCAGTTATCGACAGGACTATGGCTACACCTTC.

The chain uses TRBV3-1 (or the pseudogene TRBV3-2) and TRBJ2-7; tentatively, D is TRBD2 (5 bases). Germline V CDR1 and CDR2: LGHDT, YNNKEL (reference sequence). V was cut by 1 base and J by 2 bases, with 9 bases left in between. The length of the CDR3 is 14 residues. The CDR3: CASSQAGSPYEQYF. The CDR3 nucleotides read TGTGCCAGCAGCCAAGCGGGGAGCCCCTACGAGCAGTACTTC.

This clone came up once. The chain has TRBV6-2 or TRBV6-3 and TRBJ1-1; D possibly corresponds to TRBD1 (5 bases). Deletions cut 6 bases from V and 5 bases from J, with 16 bases between. There are 14 residues in the CDR3. Germline V gene lookup returns CDR1 MNHEY and CDR2 SVGEGT. CDR3 sequence: CASSKTAPLTEAFF. CDR3 bases: TGTGCCAGCAGCAAGACAGCGCCTCTGACTGAAGCTTTCTTT.

The rearrangement uses TRBV29-1 and TRBJ2-1; the D gene is possibly TRBD2 (5 bases). The CDR3 loop spans 14 amino acids. CDR1 is SQVTM and CDR2 is ANQGSEA in the germline V gene. With 5 bases removed from V and 0 bases from J, the gap between germline ends came to 11 bases. The CDR3 region has the DNA TGCAGCGTTAGAGACTACAGCTCCTACAATGAGCAGTTCTTC. Translation: CSVRDYSSYNEQFF.

The chain joins TRBV6-5 to TRBJ1-5; D gene ambiguous. Trimming removed 7 bases from V and 4 bases from J, with 11 bases in between. This CDR3 region has 13 residues. Germline assignment: CDR1 MNHEY and CDR2 SVGAGI. CDR3 in DNA: TGTGCCAGCAACGCGGGCTGGAATCAGCCCCAGCATTTT. Translation gives CASNAGWNQPQHF.

The chain combines TRBV7-2 with TRBJ1-1; D is possibly TRBD1 (6 bases). Germline CDR1 and CDR2: SGHTA and FQGNSA. CDR3 size: 13 residues. Trimming shortened V by 1 base and J by 6 bases, and 9 bases separated the two germline ends. The CDR3 nucleotides read TGTGCCAGCAGCTTAGACAGGGTTTCTGAAGCTTTCTTT. Amino acids: CASSLDRVSEAFF.